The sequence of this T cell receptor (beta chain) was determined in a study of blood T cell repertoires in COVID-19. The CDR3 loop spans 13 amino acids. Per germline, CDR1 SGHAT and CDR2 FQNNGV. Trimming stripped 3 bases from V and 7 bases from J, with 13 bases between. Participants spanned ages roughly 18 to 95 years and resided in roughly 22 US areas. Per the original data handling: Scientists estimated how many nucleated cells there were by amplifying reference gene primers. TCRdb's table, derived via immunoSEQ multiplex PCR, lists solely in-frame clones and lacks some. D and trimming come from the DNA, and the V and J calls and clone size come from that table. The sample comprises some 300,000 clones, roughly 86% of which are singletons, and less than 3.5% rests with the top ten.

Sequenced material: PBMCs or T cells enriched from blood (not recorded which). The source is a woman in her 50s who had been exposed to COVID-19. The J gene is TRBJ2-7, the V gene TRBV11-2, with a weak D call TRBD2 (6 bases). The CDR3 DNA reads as TGTGCCAGCAGCTTGACGGAGGGTATGGAGCAGTACTTC. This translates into CASSLTEGMEQYF.